Listed here are 24 T cell receptor beta chains from one sample, sequenced in a study of blood T cell repertoires in COVID-19. The repertoire was sequenced with immunoSEQ multiplex PCR; TCRdb's copy has only in-frame clones and lacks some. The sample has more than 300,000 clones, about 93% seen once; the top ten hold around 3.5%. Sequencing was performed on peripheral blood. These receptors all come from a woman aged 18 to 35 who had recovered from COVID-19.

The V gene is TRBV27, the J gene TRBJ2-1; TRBD2 matches 8 bases. The CDR3 has 16 residues. Germline V gene sequence: CDR1 MNHEY, CDR2 SMNVEV (reference sequence). V lost 5 bases and J lost 2; bases outside the gene matches: 8. DNA of the CDR3: TGTGCCAGCAGTACTTTAGCGGGAATCGCCTACAATGAGCAGTTCTTC. It codes for CASSTLAGIAYNEQFF.

This sequence joins TRBV12-5 and TRBJ1-2; 7 nucleotides agree with TRBD1. V was pared by 3 bases and J by 4 bases, with 8 bases of the junction left unmatched. Germline CDR1 and CDR2: LGHNT and FRNRAP. This CDR3 has 15 amino acids. The CDR3 nucleotides are TGTGCTAGTGGTTTTTACTTGACAGGGACCTATGGCTACACCTTC. This gives the protein CASGFYLTGTYGYTF.

For this clone: The same CDR3 can be traced to other DNA sequences in this sample. The V call is TRBV18, the J call TRBJ1-3; 8 positions agree with TRBD1. Germline V gives CDR1 KGHSH, CDR2 LQKENI. The length of the CDR3 is 16 residues. J gave up 2 bases and V 1 base, and 4 bases lay outside the gene matches. The CDR3 protein is CASSPLDRGPGNTIYF. As DNA, the CDR3 is TGTGCCAGCTCACCACTAGACAGGGGCCCTGGAAACACCATATATTTT.

CDR3: CASSRQGAGGYTF. The CDR3 coding sequence is TGTGCCAGCAGCCGACAGGGGGCCGGCGGCTACACCTTC. The gene calls are TRBV5-8 and TRBJ1-2; TRBD1 matches 10 bases. The length of the CDR3 is 13 residues. The germline gives CDR1 SGHTS, CDR2 YDEGEE. Trimming took 4 bases from V and 8 from J; bases not matched to a gene: 5.

This chain connects TRBV29-1 to TRBJ1-1; D possibly corresponds to TRBD1 (6 bases). This CDR3 is built from 14 residues. V dropped 6 bases and J dropped 2 bases, with 16 bases sitting between them. The germline V gene has CDR1 SQVTM and CDR2 ANQGSEA. CDR3 DNA: TGCAGCGTGGGGGGGGGACATAGAAACACTGAAGCTTTCTTT. Translating it yields CSVGGGHRNTEAFF.

The genes are TRBV6-5 and TRBJ2-1; weak D call: TRBD2 (7 bases). Germline values: CDR1 MNHEY, CDR2 SVGAGI. CDR3 length: 14 residues. Deletions cut 6 bases from V and 5 bases from J, with 14 bases between. In nucleotides, the CDR3 is TGTGCCAGCAGATCGGGGGAGGGGGACAATGAGCAGTTCTTC. This translates into CASRSGEGDNEQFF.

This clone was recorded a few times. The chain recombines TRBV27 with TRBJ1-2, with 7 bases aligning to TRBD1. The V and J ends lost 6 bases and 0 bases, in that order; junction bases with no gene match: 10. CDR3 length: 16 amino acids. CDR1 MNHEY and CDR2 SMNVEV come from the germline V gene (reference sequence). The CDR3 DNA follows: TGTGCCAGCAGAAGACAGGGATCCCACCCTAACTATGGCTACACCTTC. Amino acids: CASRRQGSHPNYGYTF.

J is TRBJ2-3 and V is TRBV18; TRBD2 agrees at 7 bases. The length of the CDR3 is 15 residues. The V segment lost 3 bases and the J segment 3 bases; nucleotides outside the gene matches: 6. The V gene's germline CDR1 is KGHSH and CDR2 LQKENI. The CDR3 nucleotides are TGTGCCAGCTCACCTGCGAGACTAGCAACAGATACGCAGTATTTT. This sequence encodes CASSPARLATDTQYF.

This rearrangement joins TRBV24-1 to TRBJ2-1; 7 positions match TRBD1. Per germline, CDR1 KGHDR and CDR2 SFDVKD. The trim removed 6 bases at V and 4 bases at J, leaving 5 bases unmatched. This CDR3 region has 14 residues. The CDR3 is CATSSRDRYNEQFF. CDR3 nucleotide sequence: TGTGCCACCAGTTCCAGGGACAGATACAATGAGCAGTTCTTC.

The CDR3 here is CASSLLVETQYF. The CDR3 coding sequence is TGTGCCAGCAGCTTACTAGTAGAGACCCAGTACTTC. The rearrangement joins TRBV11-2 to TRBJ2-5, with D unclear. The length of the CDR3 is 12 residues. CDR1 and CDR2 (germline): SGHAT, FQNNGV. Deletions cut 2 bases from V and 4 bases from J, with 5 bases between.

V usage is TRBV19 and J usage is TRBJ2-1; 8 bases are a match to TRBD2. From germline, CDR1 is LNHDA and CDR2 SQIVND (reference sequence). After removal of 3 bases from V and 13 bases from J, the junction contained 8 bases not matched to a gene. The length of the CDR3 is 13 residues. CDR3 residues: CASSIRREGPQFF. The CDR3, as DNA: TGTGCCAGTAGTATCCGTCGGGAGGGGCCTCAGTTCTTC.

In the case of this clone: Other DNA sequences of this sample code for an identical CDR3. The rearrangement joins TRBV5-5 to TRBJ2-1; TRBD1 aligns across 9 bases. The V gene's germline CDR1 is SGHKS and CDR2 YYEKEE (reference sequence). CDR3 length equals 15 residues. J lost 2 bases, V lost 4 bases, and 4 bases had no gene match. The CDR3 sequence: CASSLGTGTYNEQFF. CDR3 DNA: TGTGCCAGCAGCCTGGGGACAGGGACCTACAATGAGCAGTTCTTC.

V usage is TRBV29-1 and J usage is TRBJ1-1; TRBD1 aligns across 8 bases. The V and J ends lost 5 bases and 1 base, in that order; junction bases with no gene match: 9. CDR3 length: 15 residues. The germline V gene has CDR1 SQVTM and CDR2 ANQGSEA. CDR3 sequence: CSVRGQGTSNTEAFF. The CDR3 DNA sequence: TGCAGCGTTCGAGGACAGGGCACTTCGAACACTGAAGCTTTCTTT.

This chain links TRBV18 with TRBJ2-6; D is unclear. Germline-derived CDR1 and CDR2 are KGHSH and LQKENI. This CDR3 spans 15 amino acids. Between the trimmed V and J ends, which lost 0 bases and 0 bases, there was a span of 3 bases. This CDR3 reads CASSPPASGANVLTF. The DNA of the CDR3 is TGTGCCAGCTCACCACCAGCCTCTGGGGCCAACGTCCTGACTTTC.

The J gene is TRBJ1-2, the V gene TRBV27, with 7 bases fitting TRBD1. Germline values: CDR1 MNHEY, CDR2 SMNVEV (reference sequence). CDR3 length equals 17 residues. V shed 2 bases and J 7 bases; nucleotides not matched to a gene: 16. Here the CDR3 reads CASSLRGLDLRSAGYTF. In nucleotides, the CDR3 is TGTGCCAGCAGTTTAAGGGGGCTCGACTTGAGATCGGCTGGCTACACCTTC.

The chain is built from TRBV5-1 and TRBJ2-4; 8 nucleotides line up with TRBD1. Germline V gene sequence: CDR1 SGHRS, CDR2 YFSETQ. Losses at the gene ends were 0 bases for V and 9 bases for J; bases not matched to a gene: 8. The length of the CDR3 is 15 residues. The CDR3 sequence is CASSLEQGANSIQYF. The CDR3 DNA sequence: TGCGCCAGCAGCTTGGAGCAGGGGGCGAATAGCATTCAGTACTTC. The whole variable domain, filled in from reference TRBV5-1 and TRBJ2-4, reads KAGVTQTPRYLIKTRGQQVTLSCSPISGHRSVSWYQQTPGQGLQFLFEYFSETQRNKGNFPGRFSGRQFSNSRSEMNVSTLELGDSALYLCASSLEQGANSIQYFGAGTRLSVL.

This chain uses TRBV11-2 with TRBJ2-1; D might be TRBD2 (6 bases). V was trimmed by 1 base and J by 0 bases, leaving 13 bases between them. Germline CDR1 SGHAT, CDR2 FQNNGV. The CDR3 totals 17 residues. The DNA for the CDR3 is TGTGCCAGCAGCTTAGTATTAGGCGGGGACTCCTACAATGAGCAGTTCTTC. Protein: CASSLVLGGDSYNEQFF.

CDR3 loop: CASSLGTSGSLYV. DNA of the CDR3: TGTGCCAGCAGCCTCGGGACTAGCGGGTCTCTGTACGTC. The J gene is TRBJ2-7, the V gene TRBV7-9; 12 bases map to TRBD2. The ends lost 5 bases at V and 12 bases at J; junction bases unmatched: 8. The germline gives CDR1 SEHNR, CDR2 FQNEAQ (reference sequence). This CDR3 region has 13 residues.

The chain has TRBV12-3 or TRBV12-4 and TRBJ2-1, with D maybe TRBD1 (5 bases). Deletions cut 7 bases from V and 9 bases from J, with 13 bases between. The CDR3 has 12 residues. CDR3 in DNA: TGTGCCAGCACCATTCAGGGTAGTGAGCAGTTCTTC. Its translation is CASTIQGSEQFF.

V is TRBV6-2 or TRBV6-3 and J is TRBJ2-2; 10 bases line up with TRBD1. This CDR3 is 18 amino acids long. Germline V CDR1 and CDR2: MNHEY, SVGEGT. Trimming at V came to 4 bases and at J to 4 bases, leaving 12 bases not matched to a gene. Here the CDR3 reads CASSFLWLDRGATGELFF. CDR3 nucleotide sequence: TGTGCCAGCAGTTTCTTATGGTTGGACAGGGGGGCCACCGGGGAGCTGTTTTTT.

This clone was recorded once. The chain is built from TRBV7-8 and TRBJ2-3, with D possibly TRBD1 on 6 matching bases. The CDR3 is 15 residues long. V lost 0 bases and J 11 bases, leaving 18 bases between the germline ends. Germline V CDR1 and CDR2: SGHVS, FQNEAQ. Written as DNA, the CDR3 is TGTGCCAGCAGCTTAGCCGGGACACGGTATGGAGAGCAGTATTTT. This encodes CASSLAGTRYGEQYF.

This chain links TRBV5-8 with TRBJ2-5; TRBD1 is a possible D gene (6 bases). The ends were cut back, 4 bases at V and 0 bases at J, with 16 bases in the middle. The length of the CDR3 is 16 residues. From germline, CDR1 is SGHTS and CDR2 YDEGEE. The CDR3 is CASSAGTTSYQETQYF. DNA for the CDR3: TGTGCCAGCAGCGCAGGGACAACATCGTACCAAGAGACCCAGTACTTC.

The chain recombines TRBV24-1 with TRBJ1-4; maybe TRBD1 (5 bases). Germline V gene data show CDR1 as KGHDR and CDR2 as SFDVKD. The CDR3 consists of 15 residues. V lost 3 bases to trimming and J lost 7 bases, with 14 bases between them. Here the CDR3 reads CATSDPQGGSEKLFF. The CDR3 DNA is TGTGCCACCAGTGATCCGCAGGGAGGAAGTGAAAAACTGTTTTTT.

V and J are TRBV29-1 and TRBJ2-1; TRBD2 might be the D (6 bases). There are 13 residues in the CDR3. CDR1 is SQVTM, CDR2 ANQGSEA, per germline. V was trimmed by 2 bases and J by 7 bases, leaving 12 bases between them. This chain's CDR3 is CSVERDSRNEQFF. The CDR3 bases are TGCAGCGTTGAAAGGGACTCCCGAAATGAGCAGTTCTTC.